This entry lists 20 T cell receptor beta chains sequenced from one sample in a study of T cells in Graves' hyperthyroidism and ophthalmopathy (dated 2019 in TCRdb). The receptor library was made with multiplex PCR. Sequencing used an Illumina HiSeq 2000. TCR beta CDR3 regions were amplified from RNA transcripts. For the first round of RT-PCR on the TCR CDR3, the HTBI primer set was used together with the Qiagen OneStep RT-PCR kit. TCRdb took the public reads, trimmed them with fastp at Q25, ran MiXCR for clone calling and kept in-frame beta chains. Each entry is one CDR3 protein sequence, shown with its most common DNA and genes. This sample lists hundreds of thousands of distinct CDR3 sequences; 14% were detected once. The top ten clonotypes cover roughly a tenth of the sample. Specimen: blood. Every receptor here comes from a woman aged 18-29 years with Graves' hyperthyroidism.

This clonotype was seen a few times. The chain has TRBV10-3 and TRBJ2-2; TRBD1 agrees at 8 bases. Germline CDR1 and CDR2: ENHRY and SYGVKD. The CDR3 extends over 16 amino acids. J was trimmed by 4 bases and V by 6 bases; bases with no gene match: 10. CDR3 loop: CAIRSKDREVTGELFF. The CDR3, as DNA: TGTGCCATCAGGTCGAAGGACAGGGAGGTCACCGGGGAGCTGTTTTTT.

This clonotype was recorded a few times. DNA for the CDR3: TGCGCCAGCAGTGATGGGGGGAGCGGGGGGAGCTCCTACGAGCAGTACTTC. This gives the protein CASSDGGSGGSSYEQYF. This rearrangement joins TRBV10-1 to TRBJ2-7; 9 positions match TRBD2. The CDR3 covers 17 residues. Germline V gene lookup returns CDR1 WNHNN and CDR2 SYGVQD (reference sequence). The V gene end was trimmed by 3 bases and the J gene end by 0 bases; junction bases not matched to a gene: 9.

At least ten counts were recorded for this clonotype. The V call is TRBV27, the J call TRBJ2-5, with 7 bases identical to TRBD1. V shed 2 bases and J 7 bases; nucleotides not matched to a gene: 10. Germline loops: CDR1 MNHEY, CDR2 SMNVEV (reference sequence). This CDR3 has 15 residues. CDR3 DNA sequence: TGTGCCAGCAGTTTAGGGACAGTCCCGCTCCGGACCCAGTACTTC. It codes for CASSLGTVPLRTQYF.

The rearrangement joins TRBV14 to TRBJ2-2, with unresolved D. The length of the CDR3 is 15 residues. V was clipped by 2 bases and J by 2 bases, with 9 bases between them. Germline assignment: CDR1 SGHDN and CDR2 FVKESK. CDR3 in amino acids: CASSQKQVNTGELFF. CDR3 DNA sequence: TGTGCCAGCAGCCAAAAGCAGGTTAACACCGGGGAGCTGTTTTTT.

This clonotype was seen at least ten times. V gene TRBV6-2 or TRBV6-3 combines with J gene TRBJ2-1; D may be TRBD1 (6 bases). The CDR3 is made up of 19 amino acids. CDR1 is MNHEY and CDR2 is SVGEGT in the germline V gene. The V end lost 0 bases, the J end lost 2 bases, and 20 bases lay between the germline ends. CDR3 DNA: TGTGCCAGCAGTTACTCCCCGATAGCCCGACACAGGGCCTACAATGAGCAGTTCTTC. Protein sequence: CASSYSPIARHRAYNEQFF.

This clonotype was found a few times. The chain carries TRBV15 and TRBJ2-7; no clear D gene. The CDR3 totals 12 residues. Germline CDR1 is LNHNV and CDR2 is YYDKDF (reference sequence). Trimming left V 5 bases short and J 5 bases short, with 10 bases between. CDR3 residues: CATSRTRDEQYF. The CDR3 DNA reads as TGTGCCACCAGCCGTACTCGGGACGAGCAGTACTTC.

This clonotype has a count of ten or more. This chain links TRBV7-2 with TRBJ2-1, with TRBD2 matching 7 bases. Germline V lookup: CDR1 SGHTA, CDR2 FQGNSA. The CDR3 runs 17 residues. The V gene end was trimmed by 5 bases and the J gene end by 2 bases; junction bases not matched to a gene: 12. The CDR3 DNA follows: TGTGCCAGCAGCCCCTCAGGCATAGCGGGTGCCTACAATGAGCAGTTCTTC. Translation gives CASSPSGIAGAYNEQFF.

The rearrangement links TRBV4-3 to TRBJ1-5; D is possibly TRBD1 (5 bases). CDR1 is LGHNA, CDR2 YSLEER, per germline. V was trimmed by 2 bases and J by 7 bases, leaving 12 bases between them. The CDR3 is 14 residues long. CDR3 bases: TGCGCCAGCAGCCAAAAATTAGGGGAACAGCCCCAGCATTTT. This gives the protein CASSQKLGEQPQHF.

In its sample, this clonotype was seen a few times. V is TRBV27 and J is TRBJ2-7; 10 nucleotides align to TRBD2. Germline V CDR1 and CDR2: MNHEY, SMNVEV (reference sequence). V lost 4 bases and J lost 7; bases outside the gene matches: 19. The CDR3 spans 18 residues. CDR3 protein: CASSSPAIPSGRGEEQYF. The CDR3 nucleotides read TGTGCCAGCAGTTCCCCCGCTATCCCTAGCGGGAGAGGGGAAGAGCAGTACTTC.

This clonotype appeared many times. The V call is TRBV2, the J call TRBJ2-1, with 9 bases aligning to TRBD2. The CDR3 runs 14 residues. V dropped 4 bases and J dropped 7; count of bases not matched to a gene: 5. Per germline, CDR1 SNHLY and CDR2 FYNNEI. DNA of the CDR3: TGTGCCAGCAGTGTGTTAGCGGGGGCTAATGAGCAGTTCTTC. Its translation is CASSVLAGANEQFF.

This clonotype occurred many times. J is TRBJ2-2 and V is TRBV12-3 or TRBV12-4; unclear D gene. The CDR3 sequence is 14 residues long. Trimming removed 6 bases at V and 4 bases at J, with 12 bases between. In DNA form, the CDR3 reads TGTGCCAGCAGCCTAAGGATAAGCACCGGGGAGCTGTTTTTT. Encoded protein: CASSLRISTGELFF.

The chain is built from TRBV7-9 and TRBJ2-7; a weak D match, TRBD2 (6 bases). This CDR3 comprises 15 residues. Germline-derived CDR1 and CDR2 are SEHNR and FQNEAQ (reference sequence). Deletions cut 3 bases from V and 0 bases from J, with 12 bases between. The chain's CDR3 is CASSLVEGPSYEQYF. For the CDR3, the DNA is TGTGCCAGCAGCTTGGTGGAGGGGCCCTCCTACGAGCAGTACTTC.

J is TRBJ2-3 and V is TRBV29-1; D may be TRBD1 (5 bases). Germline-derived CDR1 and CDR2 are SQVTM and ANQGSEA. V lost 2 bases to trimming and J lost 4 bases, with 7 bases between them. The CDR3 totals 12 residues. The CDR3 DNA is TGCAGCGTTGAAATAGGGGCAGATACGCAGTATTTT. Translating it yields CSVEIGADTQYF.

This clonotype was observed at least ten times. The rearrangement uses TRBV30 and TRBJ2-7, with 7 nucleotides matching TRBD1. The germline V gene has CDR1 GTSNPN and CDR2 SVGIG (reference sequence). The CDR3 covers 12 residues. The V gene end was trimmed by 8 bases and the J gene end by 3 bases; junction bases not matched to a gene: 7. DNA of the CDR3: TGTGCCGGAGGACAGGATTACTACGAGCAGTACTTC. Translation gives CAGGQDYYEQYF.

This clonotype showed up many times. The chain couples TRBV6-6 to TRBJ1-5, with no clear D. Germline V gives CDR1 MNHNY, CDR2 SVGAGI (reference sequence). This CDR3 is 13 amino acids long. V was shortened by 0 bases and J by 5 bases, with 5 bases between the two germline ends. CDR3 DNA: TGTGCCAGCAGTTACTCGATGTATCAGCCCCAGCATTTT. Residues: CASSYSMYQPQHF.

This clonotype has more than one count but fewer than ten. The chain carries TRBV7-2 and TRBJ1-2, with 7 nucleotides matching TRBD1. V shed 6 bases and J 0 bases; nucleotides not matched to a gene: 7. The CDR3 contains 15 residues. Per germline, CDR1 SGHTA and CDR2 FQGNSA. The CDR3 reads CASRPQGHTNYGYTF. CDR3 in DNA: TGTGCCAGCAGACCACAGGGGCACACTAACTATGGCTACACCTTC.

This clonotype was picked up a small number of times. The chain employs TRBV20-1 and TRBJ2-1; D is unresolved. V was clipped by 6 bases and J by 4 bases, with 13 bases between them. The CDR3 is 13 amino acids. Germline V lookup: CDR1 DFQATT, CDR2 SNEGSKA (reference sequence). CDR3: CSARPRMYNEQFF. CDR3 bases: TGCAGTGCCCGGCCCCGCATGTACAATGAGCAGTTCTTC.

This clonotype occurred many times. Here the CDR3 reads CASSPHLWGTPSTRYTF. The CDR3 DNA is TGTGCCAGCAGTCCCCACCTTTGGGGGACACCTTCTACGCGCTACACCTTC. The chain joins TRBV12-3 or TRBV12-4 to TRBJ1-2; a possible D gene is TRBD1 (6 bases). The CDR3 is 17 residues long. V was shortened by 5 bases and J by 9 bases, with 28 bases between the two germline ends.

V usage is TRBV19 and J usage is TRBJ1-1; TRBD1 agrees at 9 bases. Germline V CDR1 and CDR2: LNHDA, SQIVND (reference sequence). This CDR3 region has 15 residues. Losses at the gene ends were 4 bases for V and 2 bases for J; bases not matched to a gene: 5. The DNA of the CDR3 is TGTGCCAGTAGTAGCCGGGACAGGGTAAACACTGAAGCTTTCTTT. Translating gives CASSSRDRVNTEAFF.

This clonotype was seen ten or more times. The chain uses TRBV20-1 and TRBJ2-7; TRBD1 matches at 7 bases. Trimming at V came to 2 bases and at J to 0 bases, leaving 7 bases not matched to a gene. Germline-derived CDR1 and CDR2 are DFQATT and SNEGSKA (reference sequence). The CDR3 length is 15 residues. CDR3 in amino acids: CSARRGEGASYEQYF. In DNA form, the CDR3 reads TGCAGTGCTAGAAGGGGAGAGGGGGCCTCCTACGAGCAGTACTTC.